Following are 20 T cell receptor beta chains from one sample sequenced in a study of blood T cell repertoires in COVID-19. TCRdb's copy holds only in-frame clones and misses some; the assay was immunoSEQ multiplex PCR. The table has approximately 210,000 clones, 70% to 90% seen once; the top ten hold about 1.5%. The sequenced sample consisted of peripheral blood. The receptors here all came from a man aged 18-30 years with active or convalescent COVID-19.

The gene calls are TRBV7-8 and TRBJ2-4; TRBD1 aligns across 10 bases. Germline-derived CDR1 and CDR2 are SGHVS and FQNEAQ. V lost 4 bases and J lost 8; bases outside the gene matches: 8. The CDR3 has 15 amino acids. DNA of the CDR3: TGTGCCAGCAGCTCCGGACAGGGGGAAGGAGACATTCAGTACTTC. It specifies CASSSGQGEGDIQYF.

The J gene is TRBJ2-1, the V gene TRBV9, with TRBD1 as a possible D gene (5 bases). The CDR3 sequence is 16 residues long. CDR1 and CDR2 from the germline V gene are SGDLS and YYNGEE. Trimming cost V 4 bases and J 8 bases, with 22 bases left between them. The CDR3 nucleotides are TGTGCCAGCAGCTCTAGTGGCGGTATACAGGCGTATGAGCAGTTCTTC. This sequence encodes CASSSSGGIQAYEQFF.

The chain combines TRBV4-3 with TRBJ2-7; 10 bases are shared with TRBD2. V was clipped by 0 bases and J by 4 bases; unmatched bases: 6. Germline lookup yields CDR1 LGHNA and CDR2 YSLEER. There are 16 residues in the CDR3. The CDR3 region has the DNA TGCGCCAGCAGCCAAGATCCGGCTAGCGGGGGTTACGAGCAGTACTTC. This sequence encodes CASSQDPASGGYEQYF.

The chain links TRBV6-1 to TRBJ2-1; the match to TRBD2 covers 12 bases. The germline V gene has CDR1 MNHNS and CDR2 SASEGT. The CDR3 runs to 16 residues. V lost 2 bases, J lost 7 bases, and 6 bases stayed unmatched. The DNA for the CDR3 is TGTGCCAGCAGTGAAAGTGAAGGGACTAGCGGGAATGAGCAGTTCTTC. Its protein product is CASSESEGTSGNEQFF.

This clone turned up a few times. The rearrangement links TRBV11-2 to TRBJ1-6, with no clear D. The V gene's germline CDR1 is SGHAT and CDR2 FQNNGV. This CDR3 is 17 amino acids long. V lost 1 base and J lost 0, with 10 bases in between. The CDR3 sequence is CASSLVPESSYNSPLHF. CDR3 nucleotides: TGTGCCAGCAGCTTAGTACCGGAGAGCTCCTATAATTCACCCCTCCACTTT.

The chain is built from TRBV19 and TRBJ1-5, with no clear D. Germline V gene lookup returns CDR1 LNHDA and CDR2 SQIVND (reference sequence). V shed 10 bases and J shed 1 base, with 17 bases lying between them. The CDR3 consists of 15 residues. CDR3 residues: CATTVSRSSNQPQHF. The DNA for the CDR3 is TGTGCCACCACCGTGTCTCGGTCAAGCAATCAGCCCCAGCATTTT.

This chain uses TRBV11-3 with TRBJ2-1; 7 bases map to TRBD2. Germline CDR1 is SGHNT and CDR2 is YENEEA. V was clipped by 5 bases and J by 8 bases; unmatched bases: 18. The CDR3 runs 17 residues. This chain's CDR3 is CASSPRPGGSSLDEQFF. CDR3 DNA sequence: TGTGCCAGCAGCCCTCGGCCGGGCGGGAGCTCTCTCGATGAGCAGTTCTTC.

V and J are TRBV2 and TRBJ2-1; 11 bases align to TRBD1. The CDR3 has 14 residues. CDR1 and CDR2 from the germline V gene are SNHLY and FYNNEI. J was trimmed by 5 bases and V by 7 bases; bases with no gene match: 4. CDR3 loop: CASTGDRGNNEQFF. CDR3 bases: TGTGCCAGCACGGGGGACAGGGGGAACAATGAGCAGTTCTTC.

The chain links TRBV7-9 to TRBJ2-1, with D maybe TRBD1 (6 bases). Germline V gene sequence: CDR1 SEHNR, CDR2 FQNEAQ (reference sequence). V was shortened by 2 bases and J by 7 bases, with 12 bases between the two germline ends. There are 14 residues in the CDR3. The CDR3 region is CASSLSIGGNEQFF. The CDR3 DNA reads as TGTGCCAGCAGCTTAAGTATAGGGGGAAATGAGCAGTTCTTC.

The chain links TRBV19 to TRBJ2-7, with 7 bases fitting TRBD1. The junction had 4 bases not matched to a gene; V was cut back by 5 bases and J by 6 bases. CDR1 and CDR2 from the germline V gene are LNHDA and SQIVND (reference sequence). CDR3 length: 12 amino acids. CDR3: CASSLHRGEQYF. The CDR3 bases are TGTGCCAGTAGTCTACACAGGGGCGAGCAGTACTTC. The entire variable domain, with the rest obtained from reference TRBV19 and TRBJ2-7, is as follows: DGGITQSPKYLFRKEGQNVTLSCEQNLNHDAMYWYRQDPGQGLRLIYYSQIVNDFQKGDIAEGYSVSREKKESFPLTVTSAQKNPTAFYLCASSLHRGEQYFGPGTRLTVT.

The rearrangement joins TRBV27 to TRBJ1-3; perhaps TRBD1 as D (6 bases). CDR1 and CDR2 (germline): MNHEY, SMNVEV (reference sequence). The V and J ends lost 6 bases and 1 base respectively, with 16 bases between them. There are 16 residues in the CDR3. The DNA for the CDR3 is TGTGCCAGCAGCCCGGAAATAACAGGGTCTGGAAACACCATATATTTT. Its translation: CASSPEITGSGNTIYF.

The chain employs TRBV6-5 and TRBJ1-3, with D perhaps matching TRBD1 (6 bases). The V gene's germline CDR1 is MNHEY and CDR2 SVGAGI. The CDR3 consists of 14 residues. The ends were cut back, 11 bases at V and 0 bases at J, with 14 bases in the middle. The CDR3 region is CAAGPQGSGNTIYF. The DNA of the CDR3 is TGTGCCGCGGGTCCACAGGGCTCTGGAAACACCATATATTTT.

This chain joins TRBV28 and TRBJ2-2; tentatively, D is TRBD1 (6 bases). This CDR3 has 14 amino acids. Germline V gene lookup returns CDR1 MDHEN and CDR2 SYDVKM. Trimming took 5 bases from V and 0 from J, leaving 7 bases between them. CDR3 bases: TGTGCCAGCAGTAGGACAGCGAACACCGGGGAGCTGTTTTTT. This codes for CASSRTANTGELFF.

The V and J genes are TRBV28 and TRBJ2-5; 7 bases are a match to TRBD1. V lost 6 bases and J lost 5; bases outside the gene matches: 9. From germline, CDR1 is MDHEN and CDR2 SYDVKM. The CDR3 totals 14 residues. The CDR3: CASSVQGREETQYF. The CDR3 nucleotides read TGTGCCAGCAGCGTACAGGGGCGTGAGGAGACCCAGTACTTC.

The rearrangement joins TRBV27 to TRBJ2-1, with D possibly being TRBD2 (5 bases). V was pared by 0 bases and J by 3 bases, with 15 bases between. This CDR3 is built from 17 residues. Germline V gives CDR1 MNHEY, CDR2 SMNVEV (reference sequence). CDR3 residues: CASSLSTFYGDYNEQFF. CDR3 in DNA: TGTGCCAGCAGTTTATCGACTTTTTACGGGGACTACAATGAGCAGTTCTTC.

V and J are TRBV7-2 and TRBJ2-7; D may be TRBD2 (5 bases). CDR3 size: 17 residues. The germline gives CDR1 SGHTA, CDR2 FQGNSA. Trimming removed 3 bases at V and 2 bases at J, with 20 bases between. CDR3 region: CASSFSSSGNLAYEQYF. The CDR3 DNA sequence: TGTGCCAGCAGCTTTAGCTCTTCCGGGAATCTGGCCTACGAGCAGTACTTC.

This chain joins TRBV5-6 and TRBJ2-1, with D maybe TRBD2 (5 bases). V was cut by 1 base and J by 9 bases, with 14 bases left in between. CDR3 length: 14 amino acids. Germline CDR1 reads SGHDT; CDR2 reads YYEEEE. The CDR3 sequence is CASSLSLAGLEQFF. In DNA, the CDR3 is TGTGCCAGCAGCTTGAGCCTAGCTGGGCTTGAGCAGTTCTTC.

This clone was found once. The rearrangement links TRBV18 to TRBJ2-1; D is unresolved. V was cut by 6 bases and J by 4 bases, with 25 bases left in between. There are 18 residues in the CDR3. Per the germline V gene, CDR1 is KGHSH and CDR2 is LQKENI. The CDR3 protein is CASSPRVSANSLYNEQFF. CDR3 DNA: TGTGCCAGCTCGCCCCGGGTCTCGGCCAATTCCTTATACAATGAGCAGTTCTTC.

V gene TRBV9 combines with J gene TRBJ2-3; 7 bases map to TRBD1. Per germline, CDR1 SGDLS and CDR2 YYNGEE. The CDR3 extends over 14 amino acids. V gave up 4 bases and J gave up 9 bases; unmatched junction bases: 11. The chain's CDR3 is CASSMTGSSGTQYF. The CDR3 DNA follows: TGTGCCAGCAGCATGACAGGGTCCTCTGGAACGCAGTATTTT.

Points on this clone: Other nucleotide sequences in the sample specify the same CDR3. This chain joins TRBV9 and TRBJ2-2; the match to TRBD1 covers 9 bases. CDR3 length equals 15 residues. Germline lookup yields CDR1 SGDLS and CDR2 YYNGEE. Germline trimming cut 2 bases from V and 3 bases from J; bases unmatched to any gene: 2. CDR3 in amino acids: CASSVGTGYTGELFF. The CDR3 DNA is TGTGCCAGCAGCGTGGGGACAGGGTACACCGGGGAGCTGTTTTTT.